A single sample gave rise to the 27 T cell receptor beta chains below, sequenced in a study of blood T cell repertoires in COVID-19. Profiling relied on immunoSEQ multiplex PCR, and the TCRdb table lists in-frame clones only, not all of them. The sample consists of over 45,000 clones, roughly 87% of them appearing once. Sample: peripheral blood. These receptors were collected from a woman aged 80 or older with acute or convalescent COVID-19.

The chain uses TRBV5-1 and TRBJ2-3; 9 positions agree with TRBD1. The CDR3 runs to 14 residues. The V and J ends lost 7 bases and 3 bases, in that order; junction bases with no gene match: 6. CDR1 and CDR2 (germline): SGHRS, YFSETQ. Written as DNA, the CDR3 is TGCGCCAGCGTACAGGGGGCTTCAACAGATACGCAGTATTTT. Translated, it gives CASVQGASTDTQYF.

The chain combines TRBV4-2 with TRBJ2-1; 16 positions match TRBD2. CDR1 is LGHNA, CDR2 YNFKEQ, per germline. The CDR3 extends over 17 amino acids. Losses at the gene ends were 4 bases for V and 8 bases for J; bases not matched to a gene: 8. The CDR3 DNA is TGTGCCAGCAGCCGGGGACTAGCGGGGGGGCAATCCGATGAGCAGTTCTTC. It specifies CASSRGLAGGQSDEQFF.

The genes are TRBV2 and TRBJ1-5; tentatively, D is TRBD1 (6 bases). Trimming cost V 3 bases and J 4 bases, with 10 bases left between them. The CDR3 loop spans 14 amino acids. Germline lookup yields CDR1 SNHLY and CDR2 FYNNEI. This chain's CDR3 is CASSEDRANQPQHF. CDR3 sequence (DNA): TGTGCCAGCAGTGAGGACAGAGCAAATCAGCCCCAGCATTTT.

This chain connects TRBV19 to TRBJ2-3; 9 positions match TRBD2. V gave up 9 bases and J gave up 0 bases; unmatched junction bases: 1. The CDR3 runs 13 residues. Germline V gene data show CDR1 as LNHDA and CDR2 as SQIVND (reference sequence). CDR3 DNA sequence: TGTGCCAGCGCGGGGGGGAGCACAGATACGCAGTATTTT. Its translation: CASAGGSTDTQYF.

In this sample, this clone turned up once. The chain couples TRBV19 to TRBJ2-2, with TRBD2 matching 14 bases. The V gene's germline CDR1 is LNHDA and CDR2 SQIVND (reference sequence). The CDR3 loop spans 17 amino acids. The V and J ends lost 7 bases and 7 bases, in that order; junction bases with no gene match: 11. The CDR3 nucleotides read TGTGCCAGTAACCCGAGACTAGCGGGGGGGCCTGTCGGGGAGCTGTTTTTT. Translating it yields CASNPRLAGGPVGELFF.

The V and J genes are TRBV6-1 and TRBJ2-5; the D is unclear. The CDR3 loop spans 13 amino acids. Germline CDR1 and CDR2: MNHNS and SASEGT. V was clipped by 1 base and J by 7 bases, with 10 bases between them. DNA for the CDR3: TGTGCCAGCAGTGAAGGCGTCGATAGGACCCAGTACTTC. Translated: CASSEGVDRTQYF.

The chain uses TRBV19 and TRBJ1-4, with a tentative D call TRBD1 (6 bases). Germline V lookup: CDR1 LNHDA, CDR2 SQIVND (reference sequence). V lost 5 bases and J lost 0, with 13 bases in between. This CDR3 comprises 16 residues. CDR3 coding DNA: TGTGCCAGTAGTGGAGGACAGATTGCAACTAATGAAAAACTGTTTTTT. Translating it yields CASSGGQIATNEKLFF.

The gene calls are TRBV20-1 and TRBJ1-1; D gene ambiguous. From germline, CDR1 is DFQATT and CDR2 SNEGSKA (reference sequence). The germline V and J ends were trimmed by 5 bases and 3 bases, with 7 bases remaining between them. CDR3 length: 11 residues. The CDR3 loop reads CSAGRDTEAFF. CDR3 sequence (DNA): TGCAGTGCTGGGCGGGACACTGAAGCTTTCTTT.

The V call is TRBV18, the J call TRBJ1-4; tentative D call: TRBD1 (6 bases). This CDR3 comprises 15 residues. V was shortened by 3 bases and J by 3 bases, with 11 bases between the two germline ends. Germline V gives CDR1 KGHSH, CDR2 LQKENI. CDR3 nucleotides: TGTGCCAGCTCACCGAGGACAGCTTCTAATGAAAAACTGTTTTTT. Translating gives CASSPRTASNEKLFF.

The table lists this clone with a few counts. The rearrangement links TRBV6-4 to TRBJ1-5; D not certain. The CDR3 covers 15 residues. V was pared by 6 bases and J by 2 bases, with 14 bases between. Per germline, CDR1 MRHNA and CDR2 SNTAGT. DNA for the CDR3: TGTGCCAGCAGCCCCCCTCAGGAAGGCAATCAGCCCCAGCATTTT. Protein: CASSPPQEGNQPQHF.

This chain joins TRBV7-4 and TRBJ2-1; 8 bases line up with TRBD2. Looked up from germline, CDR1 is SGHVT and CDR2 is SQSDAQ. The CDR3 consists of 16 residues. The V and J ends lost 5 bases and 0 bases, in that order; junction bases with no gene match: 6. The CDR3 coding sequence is TGTGCCAGCAGCCCCCGGGGGGGCTCCTCCTACAATGAGCAGTTCTTC. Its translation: CASSPRGGSSYNEQFF.

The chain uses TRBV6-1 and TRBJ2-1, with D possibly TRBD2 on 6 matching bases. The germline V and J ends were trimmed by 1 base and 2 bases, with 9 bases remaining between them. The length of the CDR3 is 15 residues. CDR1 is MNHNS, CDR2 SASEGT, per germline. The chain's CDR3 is CASSEGLGTYNEQFF. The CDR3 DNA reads TGTGCCAGCAGTGAAGGACTAGGAACCTACAATGAGCAGTTCTTC.

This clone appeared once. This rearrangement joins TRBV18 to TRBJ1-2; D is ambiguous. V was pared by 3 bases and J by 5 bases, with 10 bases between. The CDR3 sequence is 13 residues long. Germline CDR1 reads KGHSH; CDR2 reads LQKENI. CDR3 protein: CASSPETRYGYTF. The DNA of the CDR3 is TGTGCCAGCTCACCCGAAACGCGATATGGCTACACCTTC.

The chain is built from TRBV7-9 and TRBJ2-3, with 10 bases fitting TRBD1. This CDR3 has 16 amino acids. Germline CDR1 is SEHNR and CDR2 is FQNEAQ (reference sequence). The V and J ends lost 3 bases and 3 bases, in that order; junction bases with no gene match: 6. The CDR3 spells CASSFGGTGVTDTQYF. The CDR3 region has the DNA TGTGCCAGCAGCTTTGGCGGGACAGGGGTAACAGATACGCAGTATTTT.

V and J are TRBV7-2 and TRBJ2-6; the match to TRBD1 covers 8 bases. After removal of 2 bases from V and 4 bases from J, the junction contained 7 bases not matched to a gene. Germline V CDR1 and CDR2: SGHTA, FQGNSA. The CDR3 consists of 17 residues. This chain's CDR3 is CASSLFPGGRGANVLTF. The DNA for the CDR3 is TGTGCCAGCAGCTTATTCCCAGGGGGCAGGGGGGCCAACGTCCTGACTTTC. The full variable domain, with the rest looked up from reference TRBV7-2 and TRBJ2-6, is GAGVSQSPSNKVTEKGKDVELRCDPISGHTALYWYRQSLGQGLEFLIYFQGNSAPDKSGLPSDRFSAERTGGSVSTLTIQRTQQEDSAVYLCASSLFPGGRGANVLTFGAGSRLTVL.

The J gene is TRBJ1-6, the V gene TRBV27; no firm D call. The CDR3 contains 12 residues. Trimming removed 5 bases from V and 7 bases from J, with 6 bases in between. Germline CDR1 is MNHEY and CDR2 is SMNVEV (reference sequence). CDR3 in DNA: TGTGCCAGCAGTCCGGGGAATTCACCCCTCCACTTT. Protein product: CASSPGNSPLHF.

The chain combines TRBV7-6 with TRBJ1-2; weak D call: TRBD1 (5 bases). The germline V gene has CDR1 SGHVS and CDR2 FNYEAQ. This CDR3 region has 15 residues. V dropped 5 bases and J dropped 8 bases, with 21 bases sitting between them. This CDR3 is CASSPGLATAGGYTF. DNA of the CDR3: TGTGCCAGCAGCCCAGGGCTGGCCACGGCGGGGGGCTACACCTTC.

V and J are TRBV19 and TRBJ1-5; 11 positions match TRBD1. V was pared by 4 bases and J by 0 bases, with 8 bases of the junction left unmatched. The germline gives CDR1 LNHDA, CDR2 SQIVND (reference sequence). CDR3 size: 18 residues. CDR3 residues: CASSTTGQGGGSNQPQHF. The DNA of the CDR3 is TGTGCCAGTAGTACCACGGGACAGGGGGGCGGTAGCAATCAGCCCCAGCATTTT.

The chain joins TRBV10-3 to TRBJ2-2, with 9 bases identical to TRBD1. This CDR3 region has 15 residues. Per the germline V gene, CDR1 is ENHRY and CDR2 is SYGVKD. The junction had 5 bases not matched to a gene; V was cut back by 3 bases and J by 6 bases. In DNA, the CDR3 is TGTGCCATCAGTGACATACAGGGGGCTCCCGGGGAGCTGTTTTTT. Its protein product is CAISDIQGAPGELFF.

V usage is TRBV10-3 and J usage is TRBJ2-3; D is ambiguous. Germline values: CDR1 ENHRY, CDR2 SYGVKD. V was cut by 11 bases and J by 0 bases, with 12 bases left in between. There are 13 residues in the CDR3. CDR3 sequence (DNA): TGTGCCCTAAGAGAACCTAGCACAGATACGCAGTATTTT. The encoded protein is CALREPSTDTQYF.

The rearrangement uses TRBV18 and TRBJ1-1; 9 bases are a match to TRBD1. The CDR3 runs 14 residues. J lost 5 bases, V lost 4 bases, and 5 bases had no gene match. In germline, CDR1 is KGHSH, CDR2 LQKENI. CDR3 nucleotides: TGTGCCAGCTCACAGGACAGGGGCACTACTGAAGCTTTCTTT. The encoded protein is CASSQDRGTTEAFF. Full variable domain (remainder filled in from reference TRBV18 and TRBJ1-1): NAGVMQNPRHLVRRRGQEARLRCSPMKGHSHVYWYRQLPEEGLKFMVYLQKENIIDESGMPKERFSAEFPKEGPSILRIQQVVRGDSAAYFCASSQDRGTTEAFFGQGTRLTVV.

The CDR3: CASSLNSQPQHF. The CDR3 region has the DNA TGTGCCAGCAGTCTGAACAGTCAGCCCCAGCATTTT. The chain recombines TRBV28 with TRBJ1-5; D is ambiguous. Trimming cost V 5 bases and J 6 bases, with 8 bases left between them. The CDR3 contains 12 residues. Germline V lookup: CDR1 MDHEN, CDR2 SYDVKM. The complete variable domain, with remaining parts taken from reference TRBV28 and TRBJ1-5, reads DVKVTQSSRYLVKRTGEKVFLECVQDMDHENMFWYRQDPGLGLRLIYFSYDVKMKEKGDIPEGYSVSREKKERFSLILESASTNQTSMYLCASSLNSQPQHFGDGTRLSIL.

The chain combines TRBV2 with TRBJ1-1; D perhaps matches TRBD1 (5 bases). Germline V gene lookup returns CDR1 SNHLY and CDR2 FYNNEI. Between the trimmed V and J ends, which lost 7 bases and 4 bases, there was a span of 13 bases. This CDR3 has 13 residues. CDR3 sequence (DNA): TGTGCCAGCAATCCGATGGGGGGCACTGAAGCTTTCTTT. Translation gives CASNPMGGTEAFF.

The CDR3 protein is CASNPYVLTF. The CDR3 nucleotides read TGTGCCAGCAACCCCTACGTCCTGACTTTC. The chain has TRBV6-2 or TRBV6-3 and TRBJ2-6, with D unresolved. Trimming stripped 7 bases from V and 11 bases from J, with 6 bases between. This CDR3 has 10 residues. The germline CDR1 and CDR2 sequences are MNHEY and SVGEGT.

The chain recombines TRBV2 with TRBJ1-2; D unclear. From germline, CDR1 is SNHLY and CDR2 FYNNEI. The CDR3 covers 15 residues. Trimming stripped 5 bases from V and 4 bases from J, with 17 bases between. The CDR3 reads CASSFSSDAPYGYTF. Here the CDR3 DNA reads TGTGCCAGCAGTTTTTCCAGCGATGCGCCCTATGGCTACACCTTC.

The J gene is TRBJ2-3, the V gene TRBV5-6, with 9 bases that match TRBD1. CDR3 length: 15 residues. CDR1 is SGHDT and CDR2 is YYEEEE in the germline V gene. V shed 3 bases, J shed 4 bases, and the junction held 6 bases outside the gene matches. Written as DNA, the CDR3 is TGTGCCAGCAGCTGGGGGACAGGGTCCCCAGATACGCAGTATTTT. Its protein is CASSWGTGSPDTQYF. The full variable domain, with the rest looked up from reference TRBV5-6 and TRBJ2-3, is DAGVTQSPTHLIKTRGQQVTLRCSPKSGHDTVSWYQQALGQGPQFIFQYYEEEERQRGNFPDRFSGHQFPNYSSELNVNALLLGDSALYLCASSWGTGSPDTQYFGPGTRLTVL.

CDR3 loop: CASARTGGYEQYF. CDR3 in DNA: TGTGCCAGCGCGCGGACAGGGGGCTACGAGCAGTACTTC. The J gene is TRBJ2-7, the V gene TRBV6-5, with 10 bases lining up with TRBD1. The CDR3 is made up of 13 amino acids. CDR1 and CDR2 (germline): MNHEY, SVGAGI. Trimming at V came to 8 bases and at J to 3 bases, leaving 4 bases not matched to a gene.